The rows below give T cell receptor beta chains drawn from one sample of a study of human T cells and chemical hapten exposure. MiXCR, applied by TCRdb to the RACE reads, yields one record per CDR3 protein. The sample contains 150,000 to 200,000 distinct CDR3 sequences, under 35% of which appear only once. This sample comprised whole blood, obtained in connection with sensitization to the hapten diphenylcyclopropenone (DPC). Source of these receptors: a woman in her 30s with alopecia areata. Some clones in this sample may be carry-over from other donors' samples. Both conserved end residues are part of each CDR3. Each record gives: V gene, CDR3 length, clone size, D gene, J gene, CDR3 DNA, CDR3 protein. D genes are given only for firm matches. Clone size is not always given. Where it is, it says once, few, many or a class for expanded clones.

V: TRBV7-2; length: 13; size: NA; D: NA; J: TRBJ2-2; DNA: TGTGCCAGCAGCTTAGGGGGCTCCGGGGAGCTGTTTTTT; CDR3: CASSLGGSGELFF
V: TRBV6-2/TRBV6-3; length: 14; size: few; D: NA; J: TRBJ1-1; DNA: TGTGCCAGCACCTCAGGGTTATCAAGCACTGAAGCTTTCTTT; CDR3: CASTSGLSSTEAFF
V: TRBV4-2; length: 19; size: NA; D: NA; J: TRBJ1-6; DNA: TGTGCCAGCAGCCAAGGCCCTTTATCTGGGGAAAGCTATAATTCACCCCTCCACTTT; CDR3: CASSQGPLSGESYNSPLHF
V: TRBV4-2; length: 16; size: few; D: NA; J: TRBJ1-1; DNA: TGTGCCAGCAGCCCTCTGGGCAGGGCCTCGGGCACTGAAGCTTTCTTT; CDR3: CASSPLGRASGTEAFF
V: TRBV7-9; length: 14; size: NA; D: NA; J: TRBJ2-2; DNA: TGTGCCAGCAGCGCAGGGCAGGTCACCGGGGAGCTGTTTTTT; CDR3: CASSAGQVTGELFF
V: TRBV10-3; length: 14; size: few; D: NA; J: TRBJ1-2; DNA: TGTGCCATCAGCGACAACAGGTCTAACTATGGCTACACCTTC; CDR3: CAISDNRSNYGYTF
V: TRBV6-5; length: 16; size: few; D: NA; J: TRBJ1-3; DNA: TGTGCCAGCAGTTACAGGGGTGTTGTTGGAAGAAACACCATATATTTT; CDR3: CASSYRGVVGRNTIYF
V: TRBV27; length: 18; size: NA; D: NA; J: TRBJ2-1; DNA: TGTGCCAGCGACCGTGCACGGAGCGAACCCCCTGGCGCGCGGGAGCAGTTCTTC; CDR3: CASDRARSEPPGAREQFF
V: TRBV14; length: 17; size: NA; D: NA; J: TRBJ1-1; DNA: TGTGCCAGCAGCCAAGATTGGGCGGGCAGATGGGACACTGAAGCTTTCTTT; CDR3: CASSQDWAGRWDTEAFF
V: TRBV10-3; length: 14; size: NA; D: TRBD2; J: TRBJ2-3; DNA: TGTGCCATCACGGCGGGAGGGGGGACAGATACGCAGTATTTT; CDR3: CAITAGGGTDTQYF
V: TRBV3-1; length: 14; size: once; D: NA; J: TRBJ1-2; DNA: TGTGCCAGCAGCCAAGTACCGGGAACCTATGGCTACACCTTC; CDR3: CASSQVPGTYGYTF
V: TRBV21-1; length: 15; size: few; D: NA; J: TRBJ2-7; DNA: TGTGCCAGCAGCAAAGCGGGACTGCGGACCTACGAGCAGTACTTC; CDR3: CASSKAGLRTYEQYF
V: TRBV13; length: 17; size: NA; D: NA; J: TRBJ2-3; DNA: TGTGCCAGCAGCTTATTCGTCGGGGGCTCTAGCACAGATACGCAGTATTTT; CDR3: CASSLFVGGSSTDTQYF
V: TRBV5-1; length: 15; size: NA; D: NA; J: TRBJ2-1; DNA: TGCGCCAGCAGCTTGGACGGGGGCGCCTACAATGAGCAGTTCTTC; CDR3: CASSLDGGAYNEQFF
V: TRBV30; length: 13; size: few; D: NA; J: TRBJ2-7; DNA: TGTGCCTGGAGTACACAAGGGGTCTCCGAGCAGTACTTC; CDR3: CAWSTQGVSEQYF
V: TRBV9; length: 15; size: NA; D: TRBD2; J: TRBJ2-3; DNA: TGTGCCAGCAGCGTAGAGCGGGGGGGCACAGATACGCAGTATTTT; CDR3: CASSVERGGTDTQYF